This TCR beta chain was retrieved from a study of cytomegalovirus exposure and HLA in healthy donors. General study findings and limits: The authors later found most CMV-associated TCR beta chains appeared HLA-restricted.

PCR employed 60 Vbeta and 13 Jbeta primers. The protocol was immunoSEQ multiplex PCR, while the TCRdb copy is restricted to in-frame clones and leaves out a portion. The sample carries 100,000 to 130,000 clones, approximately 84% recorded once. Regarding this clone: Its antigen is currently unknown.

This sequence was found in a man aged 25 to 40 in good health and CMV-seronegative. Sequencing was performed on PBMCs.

The CDR3 spells CASSPHQGQGSDGYTF. Written as DNA, the CDR3 is TGTGCCAGCAGTCCCCATCAGGGACAGGGATCTGATGGCTACACCTTC. The chain is built from TRBV25-1 and TRBJ1-2, with 9 nucleotides matching TRBD1. Unmatched junction bases numbered 13, after V lost 5 bases and J lost 6 bases. Germline lookup yields CDR1 MGHDK and CDR2 SYGVNS. The CDR3 covers 16 residues.